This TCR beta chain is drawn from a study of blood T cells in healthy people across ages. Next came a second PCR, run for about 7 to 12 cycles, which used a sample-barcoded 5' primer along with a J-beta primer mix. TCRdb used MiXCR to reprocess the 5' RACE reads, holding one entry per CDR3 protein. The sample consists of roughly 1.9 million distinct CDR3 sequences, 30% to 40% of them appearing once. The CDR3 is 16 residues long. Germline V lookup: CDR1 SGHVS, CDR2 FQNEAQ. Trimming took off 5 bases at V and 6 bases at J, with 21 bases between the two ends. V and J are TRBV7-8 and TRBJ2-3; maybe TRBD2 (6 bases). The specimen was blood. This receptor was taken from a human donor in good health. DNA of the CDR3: TGTGCCAGCAGCCCACTGGAGCGGGCCGCCCTTGATACGCAGTATTTT. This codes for CASSPLERAALDTQYF.